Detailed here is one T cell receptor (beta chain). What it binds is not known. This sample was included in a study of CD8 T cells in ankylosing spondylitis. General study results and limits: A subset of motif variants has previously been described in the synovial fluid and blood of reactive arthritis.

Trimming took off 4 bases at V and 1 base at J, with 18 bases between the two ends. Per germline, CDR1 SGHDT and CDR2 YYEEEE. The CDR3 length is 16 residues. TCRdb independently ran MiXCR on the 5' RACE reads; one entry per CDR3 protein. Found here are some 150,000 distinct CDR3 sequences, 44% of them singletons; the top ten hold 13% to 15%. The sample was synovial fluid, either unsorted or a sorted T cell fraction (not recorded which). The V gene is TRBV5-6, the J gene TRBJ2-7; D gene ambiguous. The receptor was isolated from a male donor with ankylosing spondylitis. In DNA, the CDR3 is TGTGCCAGCAGCCCCGCCCTCGGGTCATCATCCTACGAGCAGTACTTC. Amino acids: CASSPALGSSSYEQYF.